A selection of T cell receptor beta chains follows, all from one sample in a study of blood T cell repertoires in COVID-19. The data were produced by immunoSEQ multiplex PCR, yet TCRdb's version contains in-frame clones alone and is incomplete. The sample holds roughly 500,000 clones, roughly nine tenths seen once. The sequenced sample consisted of peripheral blood. The receptors shown here come from a man younger than 35 with COVID-19, enrolled during active disease. Both conserved end residues are part of each CDR3. A D gene is named only where the DNA matches it firmly. For some rows the clone size is stated as once, few or many, or as a class when expanded; others skip it.

>once|TRBV18|TRBJ2-1|15|TRBD1
CASSPDRVAYNEQFF
TGTGCCAGCTCACCTGACAGGGTTGCCTACAATGAGCAGTTCTTC
>NA|TRBV5-1|TRBJ2-7|16|NA
CASSLGVGGILYEQYF
TGCGCCAGCAGCTTGGGGGTTGGCGGCATCCTCTACGAGCAGTACTTC
>NA|TRBV7-9|TRBJ1-6|13|NA
CASRDNHNSPLHF
TGTGCCAGCCGGGACAATCATAATTCACCCCTCCACTTT
>NA|TRBV5-1|TRBJ2-3|18|TRBD2
CASSSSGGSLPHTDTQYF
TGCGCCAGCAGCTCAAGCGGGGGGAGCCTTCCCCACACAGATACGCAGTATTTT
>NA|TRBV5-1|TRBJ2-7|14|NA
CASSLGFLTYEQYF
TGCGCCAGCAGCTTGGGTTTCCTAACGTACGAGCAGTACTTC
>once|TRBV7-3|TRBJ2-2|18|TRBD2
CASSSPGLAGESTGELFF
TGTGCCAGCAGCTCCCCCGGACTAGCGGGAGAGAGCACCGGGGAGCTGTTTTTT
>NA|TRBV9|TRBJ2-7|14|NA
CASSVGGGDYEQYF
TGTGCCAGCAGCGTAGGTGGAGGGGACTACGAGCAGTACTTC
>NA|TRBV5-1|TRBJ1-2|17|TRBD1
CASSLSPGTDTNYGYTF
TGCGCCAGCAGCTTGTCACCAGGGACAGACACTAACTATGGCTACACCTTC
>NA|TRBV5-4|TRBJ2-7|14|NA
CASSFAGNNYEQYF
TGTGCCAGCAGCTTCGCGGGAAACAACTACGAGCAGTACTTC
>NA|TRBV4-1|TRBJ1-1|12|NA
CASSQVNTEAFF
TGCGCCAGCAGCCAAGTAAACACTGAAGCTTTCTTT
>NA|TRBV9|TRBJ1-3|14|NA
CASSERSSGNTIYF
TGTGCCAGCAGCGAGCGCTCCTCTGGAAACACCATATATTTT
>NA|TRBV5-6|TRBJ2-1|15|TRBD1
CASRARGQTYNEQFF
TGTGCCAGCAGAGCCCGGGGACAGACCTACAATGAGCAGTTCTTC
>NA|TRBV30|TRBJ2-2|13|NA
CAWSVSIPGELFF
TGTGCCTGGAGTGTATCCATCCCCGGGGAGCTGTTTTTT
>NA|TRBV7-8|TRBJ2-5|14|TRBD1
CASSLTIQGKTQYF
TGTGCCAGCAGCTTAACGATACAGGGGAAGACCCAGTACTTC
>NA|TRBV19|TRBJ1-6|16|NA
CASSIDRQIYNSPLHF
TGTGCCAGTAGTATAGATCGACAGATCTATAATTCACCCCTCCACTTT
>NA|TRBV27|TRBJ1-6|14|TRBD1
CASSLTGQNSPLHF
TGTGCCAGCAGTTTGACGGGACAGAATTCACCCCTCCACTTT
>NA|TRBV2|TRBJ2-7|12|NA
CASSEASYEQYF
TGTGCCAGCAGTGAGGCATCCTACGAGCAGTACTTC
>few|TRBV20-1|TRBJ1-1|14|NA
CSASSTGRKAEAFF
TGCAGTGCTAGTAGTACAGGGAGAAAAGCTGAAGCTTTCTTT
>NA|TRBV7-2|TRBJ1-3|14|NA
CASSFGGSGNTIYF
TGTGCCAGCAGCTTCGGGGGCTCTGGAAACACCATATATTTT
>NA|TRBV5-4|TRBJ1-2|14|NA
CASSLEVGVRGYTF
TGTGCCAGCAGCTTGGAAGTCGGGGTGAGAGGCTACACCTTC
>NA|TRBV19|TRBJ2-5|13|TRBD1
CASSPGGAETQYF
TGTGCCAGTTCCCCAGGGGGCGCAGAGACCCAGTACTTC
>once|TRBV7-2|TRBJ1-5|15|NA
CASSLEMHSNQPQHF
TGTGCCAGCAGCTTGGAGATGCATAGCAATCAGCCCCAGCATTTT
>NA|TRBV7-3|TRBJ2-1|13|TRBD2
CASSFTSVNEQFF
TGTGCCAGCAGCTTTACTAGCGTCAATGAGCAGTTCTTC
>NA|TRBV7-2|TRBJ1-1|13|NA
CASSYRGHGLAFF
TGTGCCAGCAGCTACCGGGGACACGGACTAGCTTTCTTT
>few|TRBV19|TRBJ1-5|18|NA
CASSIPTSGVGTNQPQHF
TGTGCCAGTAGTATTCCAACCTCCGGGGTTGGGACAAATCAGCCCCAGCATTTT
>once|TRBV7-9|TRBJ1-2|14|TRBD1
CASSPGQGAYGYTF
TGTGCCAGCAGCCCCGGACAGGGGGCCTATGGCTACACCTTC
>NA|TRBV19|TRBJ2-2|16|NA
CASSINWADPFAELFF
TGTGCCAGTAGTATAAATTGGGCAGATCCTTTCGCGGAGCTGTTTTTT
>NA|TRBV10-3|TRBJ2-7|15|TRBD2
CAAQSASGNVYEQYF
TGTGCCGCCCAGTCCGCTAGCGGGAATGTTTACGAGCAGTACTTC
>NA|TRBV29-1|TRBJ2-7|13|TRBD1
CSVARDRAGEQYF
TGCAGCGTTGCCAGGGACAGGGCTGGCGAGCAGTACTTC
>NA|TRBV9|TRBJ1-5|15|NA
CASSVAGGFNQPQHF
TGTGCCAGCAGCGTAGCGGGGGGGTTCAATCAGCCCCAGCATTTT
>NA|TRBV3-1/TRBV3-2|TRBJ2-7|14|NA
CASSQLPKSYEQYF
TGTGCCAGCAGCCAATTACCTAAATCCTACGAGCAGTACTTC
>NA|TRBV7-8|TRBJ1-1|15|NA
CASSLLRGKATEAFF
TGTGCCAGCAGCTTATTGCGGGGGAAGGCCACTGAAGCTTTCTTT
>NA|TRBV18|TRBJ2-2|16|NA
CASSPVQLENTGELFF
TGTGCCAGCTCACCAGTACAGTTGGAGAACACCGGGGAGCTGTTTTTT
>once|TRBV5-1|TRBJ2-5|15|NA
CASSLYSGNQETQYF
TGCGCCAGCAGCTTGTATTCCGGGAATCAGGAGACCCAGTACTTC
>once|TRBV18|TRBJ2-7|11|NA
CASSHTYEQYF
TGTGCCAGCTCACACACCTACGAGCAGTACTTC
>NA|TRBV6-6|TRBJ1-1|14|NA
CASRGTGLETEAFF
TGTGCCAGCAGAGGAACAGGGCTGGAAACTGAAGCTTTCTTT
>NA|TRBV6-1|TRBJ1-5|17|TRBD1
CASSEGGADRGYQPQHF
TGTGCCAGCAGTGAAGGGGGGGCGGACAGGGGATATCAGCCCCAGCATTTT
>once|TRBV19|TRBJ1-1|15|TRBD1
CASSSPGGKDTEAFF
TGTGCCAGTAGTTCCCCAGGGGGAAAGGACACTGAAGCTTTCTTT
>NA|TRBV6-1|TRBJ2-1|17|TRBD2
CASSEGLAGGRDNEQFF
TGTGCCAGCAGTGAAGGACTAGCGGGAGGGCGGGACAATGAGCAGTTCTTC
>NA|TRBV15|TRBJ1-5|16|TRBD1
CATSRSTPGGVEPQHF
TGTGCCACCAGCAGATCAACCCCAGGGGGAGTGGAACCCCAGCATTTT
>NA|TRBV7-9|TRBJ2-7|15|TRBD1
CASSSAGQAFYEQYF
TGTGCCAGCAGCTCCGCGGGACAGGCCTTCTACGAGCAGTACTTC